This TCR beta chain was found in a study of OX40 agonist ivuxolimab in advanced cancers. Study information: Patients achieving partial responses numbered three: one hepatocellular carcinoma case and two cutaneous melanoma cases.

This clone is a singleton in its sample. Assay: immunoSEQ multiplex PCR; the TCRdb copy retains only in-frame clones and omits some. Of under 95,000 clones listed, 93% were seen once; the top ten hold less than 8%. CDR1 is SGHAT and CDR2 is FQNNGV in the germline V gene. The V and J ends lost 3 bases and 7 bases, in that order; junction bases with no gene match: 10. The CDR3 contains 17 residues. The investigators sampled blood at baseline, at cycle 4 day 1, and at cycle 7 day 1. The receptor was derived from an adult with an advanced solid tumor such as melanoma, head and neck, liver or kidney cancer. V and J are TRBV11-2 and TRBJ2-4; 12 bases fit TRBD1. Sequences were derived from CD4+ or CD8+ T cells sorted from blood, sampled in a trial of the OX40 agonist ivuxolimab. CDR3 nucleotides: TGTGCCAGCAGCTTCGGGACAGGGGGCTTGTCTCTCAACATTCAGTACTTC. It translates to CASSFGTGGLSLNIQYF.